This TCR beta chain stems from a study of CD8 T cells in ankylosing spondylitis. Researchers built TCR beta libraries using quantitative 5'-RACE with molecular barcodes. TCRdb ran MiXCR on the 5' RACE reads and lists one entry per CDR3 protein. Here the sample spans about 220,000 distinct CDR3 sequences, 10% to 13% being singletons. The CDR3 runs 16 residues. V was pared by 6 bases and J by 8 bases, with 12 bases of the junction left unmatched. The chain uses TRBV12-3 or TRBV12-4 and TRBJ2-5, with TRBD2 identical over 13 bases. The sequenced sample was blood, either unsorted or a sorted T cell fraction (not recorded which). This TCR came from a male donor with ankylosing spondylitis or in good health (not recorded which). CDR3 nucleotide sequence: TGTGCCAGCAGCCCTTTGACTAGCGGGGGGCCTGTAACCCAGTACTTC. This codes for CASSPLTSGGPVTQYF.